This TCR beta chain was documented in a study of CD8 T cells in Susac syndrome. The multiple sclerosis control group consisted of treatment-naive patients whose relapsing-remitting disease, which was either stable or active, fulfilled revised McDonald criteria. V was trimmed by 5 bases and J by 1 base, leaving 8 bases between them. Per the germline V gene, CDR1 is DFQATT and CDR2 is SNEGSKA (reference sequence). This CDR3 contains 13 residues. cDNA came from about 0.5 to 1 ug RNA primed by random hexamers. TCRdb re-called the immunoSEQ multiplex PCR reads with MiXCR, one entry per CDR3 protein. The data show around 180,000 distinct CDR3 sequences, approximately 93% seen once.

Sequencing was performed on CD4+ T cells from PBMCs. The rearrangement uses TRBV20-1 and TRBJ1-4; D not certain. The receptor's source is a human donor with multiple sclerosis. As DNA, the CDR3 is TGCAGTGCTCTGGGTGTAACTAATGAAAAACTGTTTTTT. This translates into CSALGVTNEKLFF.